This TCR beta chain was recorded in a study of vaccination effects on CD4 cells after COVID-19. On this clone itself: Its target is unknown.

Germline CDR1 reads MNHEY; CDR2 reads SVGAGI. The CDR3 sequence is 14 residues long. V lost 1 base and J lost 5, with 11 bases in between. Repertoires were generated with immunoSEQ multiplex PCR, while TCRdb's copy carries only in-frame clones and drops some. The repertoire holds around 21,000 clones, with 55% to 75% as singletons. Before sequencing, viral peptide pools were used by the ViraFEST assay to expand antigen-specific CD4+ T cells. At the end of less than 12 days of culture, CD4+ T cells were isolated. Prior SARS-CoV-2 infection was absent in the vaccine recipients, as shown by negative nucleocapsid antibodies. For each well, 1.5 million to 2 million PBMC were cultured with 10 IU/ml IL-2 and 9.5 to 10 ug/ml peptides.

This TCR derives from a human donor who received a COVID-19 vaccine. The rearrangement joins TRBV6-5 to TRBJ1-1; tentatively, D is TRBD1 (5 bases). Material: CD4+ T cells from PBMCs cultured with HCoV-NL63 spike peptides, obtained before COVID-19 vaccination. CDR3 DNA sequence: TGTGCCAGCAGTTACTATCAGGGACGGACTGAAGCTTTCTTT. This codes for CASSYYQGRTEAFF.